Listed below are T cell receptor beta chains from one sample, sequenced in a study of blood T cell repertoires in COVID-19. The table came from immunoSEQ multiplex PCR; TCRdb's copy has only in-frame clones and leaves some out. The table has roughly 79,000 clones, around 80% seen once. Sequenced sample: peripheral blood. These receptors came from a human donor in a cohort sampled during active COVID-19. The CDR3 runs from the conserved cysteine through the conserved F or W. The D gene is left open where the match is weak. Where a row states a size, it is once, few, many or the class of an expanded clone; other rows omit it.

v_call: TRBV24-1
d_call: .
j_call: TRBJ1-4
clone_size: .
cdr3_nt: TGTGCCACCAGTGATGGGGCAGCAACTAATGAAAAACTGTTTTTT
cdr3_aa: CATSDGAATNEKLFF

v_call: TRBV3-1/TRBV3-2
d_call: .
j_call: TRBJ2-7
clone_size: .
cdr3_nt: TGTGCCAGCAGCCAAGGGGGGATCGGGAGCTCCTACGAGCAGTACTTC
cdr3_aa: CASSQGGIGSSYEQYF

v_call: TRBV25-1
d_call: TRBD1
j_call: TRBJ2-2
clone_size: .
cdr3_nt: TGTGCCAGCAGTACAGGGGGGTTCACCGGGGAGCTGTTTTTT
cdr3_aa: CASSTGGFTGELFF

v_call: TRBV11-2
d_call: .
j_call: TRBJ1-2
clone_size: .
cdr3_nt: TGTGCCAGCAGCTTCCTCAGGGATTATGGCTACACCTTC
cdr3_aa: CASSFLRDYGYTF

v_call: TRBV5-1
d_call: TRBD1
j_call: TRBJ2-7
clone_size: once
cdr3_nt: TGCGCCAGCAGCTTGAGGACAGGGGGCGATTACGAGCAGTACTTC
cdr3_aa: CASSLRTGGDYEQYF

v_call: TRBV3-1/TRBV3-2
d_call: TRBD1
j_call: TRBJ1-6
clone_size: .
cdr3_nt: TGTGCCAGCAGTCCGCAGGGGGCGCGGGGGCTCCTCCACTTT
cdr3_aa: CASSPQGARGLLHF

v_call: TRBV27
d_call: TRBD1
j_call: TRBJ1-5
clone_size: .
cdr3_nt: TGTGCCAGCAGTCCGGAGACAGGGTTAGGTCAGCCCCAGCATTTT
cdr3_aa: CASSPETGLGQPQHF

v_call: TRBV2
d_call: TRBD1
j_call: TRBJ2-7
clone_size: .
cdr3_nt: TGTGCCAGCAGTGATTTGAAAACAGGGGGATACGAGCAGTACTTC
cdr3_aa: CASSDLKTGGYEQYF

v_call: TRBV7-7
d_call: .
j_call: TRBJ1-1
clone_size: .
cdr3_nt: TGTGCTAGCAGCCCCATGGTTACGGTCGGGTCTGAAGCTTTCTTT
cdr3_aa: CASSPMVTVGSEAFF

v_call: TRBV2
d_call: .
j_call: TRBJ1-6
clone_size: .
cdr3_nt: TGTGCCAGACGTCGACTCCCCCTCCACTTT
cdr3_aa: CARRRLPLHF